This T cell receptor beta chain derives from a study of blood T cell repertoires in COVID-19. In the original processing: The assay estimated nucleated cells by amplifying reference gene primers. Using immunoSEQ multiplex PCR, the repertoire was profiled, and TCRdb retains in-frame clones only, with some absent. That table furnishes V, J and clone size, whereas the DNA furnished D and trimming. Of under 250,000 clones listed, about 80% are singletons. J gave up 0 bases and V 5 bases, and 7 bases lay outside the gene matches. Germline assignment: CDR1 SGHVS and CDR2 FQNEAQ. The CDR3 has 16 amino acids.

The clonotype was recovered from a man aged 25 to 40 who had recovered from COVID-19. The V and J genes are TRBV7-8 and TRBJ1-3; 7 nucleotides align to TRBD1. Sequences were obtained from peripheral blood. DNA of the CDR3: TGTGCCAGCAGCCCCCGACAGGGTACCTCTGGAAACACCATATATTTT. It codes for CASSPRQGTSGNTIYF.